This TCR beta chain originates from a study of CD8+ T cells in alopecia areata (dated by TCRdb to the late 2010s). Regarding the research as a whole: Treated patients were enrolled in an open-label pilot trial of oral tofacitinib, 5 to 10 mg twice daily, for moderate-to-severe alopecia areata. Biopsies were taken from tofacitinib-treated patients at baseline and again at 4 and 24 weeks into treatment, and several of those patients also had a later scalp biopsy. Scalp clonality was compared across normal scalp (n=4), patchy alopecia areata scalp (n=8), and alopecia totalis/universalis scalp (n=8). Patients received tofacitinib for 6 to 18 months and were then followed off drug for 6 months to check for delayed response and recurrence. TCRbeta CDR3 regions were amplified by immunoSEQ multiplex PCR with 35 Vbeta forward and 13 Jbeta reverse primers. To study T cell clonal expansion in alopecia areata, the researchers applied high-throughput TCRbeta sequencing to both the C3H/HeJ mouse model and human patients. In humans, TCRbeta sequencing was performed on scalp tissue and on sorted CD4+ and CD8+ peripheral blood T cells from healthy controls and from patients with patchy or totalis/universalis alopecia areata. RNA was obtained with the PAXgene miRNA kit for fixed scalp, the miRNeasy kit for PBMCs, and the RNeasy kit for mouse skin.

Comment on this clone: Which antigen it targets is not known. Base qualities were left out, and no much larger clone turns up one base away.

Library preparation used the immunoSEQ multiplex PCR assay. RNA was extracted from all samples and reverse transcribed into cDNA as template for TCR sequencing. First-strand cDNA was synthesized using SuperScript III with a 2:1 mix of oligo-dT and random hexamers. A synthetic immune receptor repertoire was used to assess amplification bias, and residual bias was removed computationally. As for the authors' bioinformatics: Raw reads were preprocessed to remove errors, and CDR3 was defined according to IMGT conventions as the region from the conserved cysteine to phenylalanine. Clonality was computed as 1 minus the Shannon entropy, with the entropy normalized by log2 of the number of productive unique TCRs. Whether each scalp clone was CD4 or CD8 was inferred by checking scalp TCRbeta sequences against the CD4 and CD8 repertoires from sorted blood. In TCRdb, the immuneACCESS table is reduced to in-frame sequences with V and J assigned. These tables do not hold every clone; where another copy was compared, an unresolved V gene accounts for under half, and the others remain unexplained. V, J and clone size reflect that table, while D and trimming were determined from the DNA. The sample table shows roughly 150,000 clones, and around 47% are seen once. The ten top clones hold about 6.3% of the sample.

Paper-wide results and their limitations: Compared with mice, TCR sequences shared between patients were less clear, possibly partly because of HLA diversity across the patient population. Lesional scalp, especially in alopecia totalis/universalis, showed higher clonality and more expanded CD8+ clones than normal scalp, suggesting antigenic drive. Unlike mouse skin, which is dominated by gammadelta T cells, normal human skin has resident alphabeta T cells that are also sequenced, and this complicates analysis of the scalp TCR repertoire.

Lesional scalp punch biopsies and peripheral blood were obtained from alopecia areata patients. PBMCs were separated by density centrifugation and stained for CD3, CD4 and CD8, after which CD4+ and CD8+ T cells were sorted on a FACSAria. Relative to germline, V is missing 0 bases and J is missing 8 bases, with 5 bases of the junction outside any gene match. Including the terminal cysteine and phenylalanine, the CDR3 comprises 15 residues. Of the read, only the CDR3 DNA is kept; its 45 bases are in frame from base 1. The CDR1 and CDR2 encoded by the germline V gene are MNHEY and SVGAGI. The receptor chain draws on TRBV6-5 and TRBJ1-5; TRBD1 fits 9 bases in the junction. Source material: CD4+ T cells sorted from blood. The TCR comes from a human donor with alopecia areata. The DNA sequence follows: TGTGCCAGCAGTTACTCGGGGACAGGGACGGAGCCCCAGCATTTT. Its translation is CASSYSGTGTEPQHF.